The T cell receptor (beta chain) described here comes from a study of OX40 agonist ivuxolimab in advanced cancers. Study overall: Patients were given ivuxolimab, an antibody that agonizes OX40 (CD134). Prior therapy, whether anti-PD-1, anti-PD-L1 or anti-CTLA-4, was allowed, and roughly 44% had some.

Repertoires were generated with immunoSEQ multiplex PCR, while TCRdb's copy carries only in-frame clones and drops some. The sample lists roughly 80,000 clones, more than 80% occurring once. As for this clone: Its specificity is unknown.

Study-level findings and limits: At 0.1 to 3.0 mg/kg, CD4+ and CD8+ blood T cells expanded clonally by week 6. Relative to CD4+, CD8+ T cells held more expanded clones on average.

Germline CDR1 SNHLY, CDR2 FYNNEI. V was clipped by 6 bases and J by 1 base, with 12 bases between them. The CDR3 loop spans 14 amino acids. The sample was CD4+ or CD8+ T cells sorted from blood, taken in a trial of the OX40 agonist ivuxolimab. The clonotype originates from an adult with an advanced solid tumor such as melanoma, head and neck, liver or kidney cancer. The genes are TRBV2 and TRBJ1-1; unclear D gene. CDR3 amino acids: CASSPLGRNTEAFF. In DNA, the CDR3 is TGTGCCAGCAGCCCGCTCGGTCGGAACACTGAAGCTTTCTTT. Combining the CDR3 with reference TRBV2 and TRBJ1-1 gives the whole variable domain EPEVTQTPSHQVTQMGQEVILRCVPISNHLYFYWYRQILGQKVEFLVSFYNNEISEKSEIFDDQFSVERPDGSNFTLKIRSTKLEDSAMYFCASSPLGRNTEAFFGQGTRLTVV.